The 26 T cell receptor beta chains below come from one sample, sequenced in a study of T cell responses to AZD1222 COVID-19 vaccine. Assay used: immunoSEQ multiplex PCR; TCRdb lists only in-frame clones, some missing. Of roughly 100,000 clones listed, roughly 88% are singletons. Material: peripheral blood, obtained on day 0 of AZD1222 vaccination. The receptors here all came from an adult in good health.

This clone has only a few counts. V is TRBV6-5 and J is TRBJ2-7, with D perhaps matching TRBD1 or TRBD2 (7 bases each). The CDR3 loop spans 13 amino acids. Germline CDR1 MNHEY, CDR2 SVGAGI. Deletions cut 8 bases from V and 5 bases from J, with 16 bases between. The DNA of the CDR3 is TGTGCCAGCCAGGGGGGAGGGATCCACGAGCAGTACTTC. Translation: CASQGGGIHEQYF.

The J gene is TRBJ2-4, the V gene TRBV7-2; TRBD1 matches 7 bases. Germline assignment: CDR1 SGHTA and CDR2 FQGNSA. With V trimmed by 3 bases and J by 6 bases, 11 bases remained unmatched. This CDR3 region has 16 residues. CDR3 sequence reads: CASSFTDRISGNIQYF. The CDR3 bases are TGTGCCAGCAGCTTTACGGACAGGATAAGCGGAAACATTCAGTACTTC.

This clone was seen more than once but under ten times. This chain connects TRBV29-1 to TRBJ1-2; 7 bases are a match to TRBD1. The trim removed 0 bases at V and 2 bases at J, leaving 12 bases unmatched. Germline V gene lookup returns CDR1 SQVTM and CDR2 ANQGSEA. This CDR3 has 17 residues. This CDR3 is CSVEDNWTGQKNYGYTF. Here the CDR3 DNA reads TGCAGCGTTGAAGATAATTGGACAGGACAAAAGAACTATGGCTACACCTTC.

Remarks on this clone: This sample also contains other DNA sequences that code for the same CDR3. The chain links TRBV4-1 to TRBJ2-1; 8 positions match TRBD1. CDR1 is MGHRA and CDR2 is YSYEKL in the germline V gene. The CDR3 totals 15 residues. The V gene end was trimmed by 1 base and the J gene end by 6 bases; junction bases not matched to a gene: 5. CDR3 sequence reads: CASSQVQGAGNEQFF. CDR3 DNA sequence: TGCGCCAGCAGCCAAGTCCAGGGGGCAGGCAATGAGCAGTTCTTC.

The CDR3 loop is CASSVTSGRVHGELFF. DNA of the CDR3: TGCGCCAGCAGTGTAACTAGCGGGAGGGTTCACGGGGAGCTGTTTTTT. The chain employs TRBV10-1 and TRBJ2-2; 13 bases are a match to TRBD2. Germline V gene lookup returns CDR1 WNHNN and CDR2 SYGVQD (reference sequence). The CDR3 is made up of 16 amino acids. The trim removed 4 bases at V and 7 bases at J, leaving 6 bases unmatched.

The chain recombines TRBV28 with TRBJ2-7, with 12 bases aligning to TRBD2. CDR3 size: 17 residues. Trimming cost V 5 bases and J 1 base; bases outside gene matches: 9. Germline V gene data show CDR1 as MDHEN and CDR2 as SYDVKM. The CDR3 region has the DNA TGTGCCAGCAGTCTCAAACCCGGGACTAGCGGGTCCTACGAGCAGTACTTC. It translates to CASSLKPGTSGSYEQYF.

The chain has TRBV3-1 (or the pseudogene TRBV3-2) and TRBJ2-6; 8 bases are a match to TRBD1. V lost 4 bases, J lost 2 bases, and 1 base stayed unmatched. Germline values: CDR1 LGHDT, CDR2 YNNKEL (reference sequence). This CDR3 spans 15 amino acids. The CDR3: CASSLDRAGANVLTF. The CDR3 region has the DNA TGTGCCAGCAGCCTGGACAGGGCTGGGGCCAACGTCCTGACTTTC.

V is TRBV27 and J is TRBJ2-2; the match to TRBD2 covers 11 bases. Per germline, CDR1 MNHEY and CDR2 SMNVEV (reference sequence). V lost 4 bases to trimming and J lost 8 bases; unmatched junction nucleotides: 6. This CDR3 has 15 amino acids. In DNA, the CDR3 is TGTGCCAGCAGTTCTAGCGGGAGGCTTAGAGGGGAGCTGTTTTTT. Translated, it gives CASSSSGRLRGELFF.

This clone was recorded a few times. CDR3 nucleotides: TGTGCCAGCAGTTTAGAGGGAGGGCCGAGGGACGAGCAGTACTTC. Its translation is CASSLEGGPRDEQYF. The chain employs TRBV28 and TRBJ2-7; TRBD2 aligns across 7 bases. V was clipped by 2 bases and J by 5 bases; unmatched bases: 9. CDR1 and CDR2 (germline): MDHEN, SYDVKM. CDR3 length equals 15 residues.

This clone was counted a single time. The rearrangement links TRBV7-6 to TRBJ2-2; D remains unclear. V was pared by 5 bases and J by 0 bases, with 10 bases between. Germline V lookup: CDR1 SGHVS, CDR2 FNYEAQ. This CDR3 comprises 15 residues. The CDR3 sequence is CASSRTGSNTGELFF. For the CDR3, the DNA is TGTGCCAGCAGCCGGACCGGATCGAACACCGGGGAGCTGTTTTTT.

This clone appeared once. The chain is built from TRBV4-1 and TRBJ2-1; D call uncertain. Germline CDR1 is MGHRA and CDR2 is YSYEKL. V lost 0 bases and J lost 1, with 10 bases in between. The CDR3 has 16 amino acids. The CDR3: CASSQEALESYNEQFF. CDR3 nucleotide sequence: TGCGCCAGCAGCCAAGAAGCTCTGGAATCCTACAATGAGCAGTTCTTC.

The chain couples TRBV9 to TRBJ2-1; D remains unclear. The germline V gene has CDR1 SGDLS and CDR2 YYNGEE. The V end was cut by 0 bases, the J end by 8 bases, with 3 bases between. The CDR3 covers 11 residues. CDR3 in DNA: TGTGCCAGCAGCGTAGACTATGAGCAGTTCTTC. Translated: CASSVDYEQFF. Full variable domain (missing parts from reference TRBV9 and TRBJ2-1): DSGVTQTPKHLITATGQRVTLRCSPRSGDLSVYWYQQSLDQGLQFLIQYYNGEERAKGNILERFSAQQFPDLHSELNLSSLELGDSALYFCASSVDYEQFFGPGTRLTVL.

This clone was counted a single time. The chain recombines TRBV9 with TRBJ2-7, with D tentatively TRBD1 (6 bases). V was trimmed by 3 bases and J by 6 bases, leaving 13 bases between them. There are 13 residues in the CDR3. Germline CDR1 reads SGDLS; CDR2 reads YYNGEE. CDR3 DNA: TGTGCCAGCAGCGAGGGGGTCTGGGGCGAGCAGTACTTC. This gives the protein CASSEGVWGEQYF.

The chain recombines TRBV11-3 with TRBJ2-1; no reliable D call. V lost 5 bases and J lost 6, with 11 bases in between. Germline loops: CDR1 SGHNT, CDR2 YENEEA. CDR3 size: 13 residues. DNA for the CDR3: TGTGCCAGCAGCACCGGGCCTTTCAATGAGCAGTTCTTC. As protein: CASSTGPFNEQFF. Full variable domain (remainder filled in from reference TRBV11-3 and TRBJ2-1): EAGVVQSPRYKIIEKKQPVAFWCNPISGHNTLYWYLQNLGQGPELLIRYENEEAVDDSQLPKDRFSAERLKGVDSTLKIQPAELGDSAVYLCASSTGPFNEQFFGPGTRLTVL.

V usage is TRBV4-2 and J usage is TRBJ1-1; 8 bases match TRBD1. Looked up from germline, CDR1 is LGHNA and CDR2 is YNFKEQ. With 4 bases clipped from V and 4 bases from J, the junction kept 8 bases outside the gene matches. CDR3 length: 15 amino acids. The CDR3 here is CASSPHRGGSTEAFF. The CDR3 DNA is TGTGCCAGCAGCCCGCACAGGGGGGGTAGCACTGAAGCTTTCTTT.

The chain combines TRBV5-1 with TRBJ2-7, with TRBD2 matching over 9 bases. Per the germline V gene, CDR1 is SGHRS and CDR2 is YFSETQ. This CDR3 region has 19 residues. V shed 1 base and J 2 bases; nucleotides not matched to a gene: 16. The CDR3 here is CASSLRIQGREGPPYEQYF. As DNA, the CDR3 is TGCGCCAGCAGCTTGCGCATCCAAGGGCGGGAGGGCCCCCCCTACGAGCAGTACTTC.

The chain employs TRBV7-2 and TRBJ2-7, with 10 nucleotides matching TRBD2. J gave up 7 bases and V 1 base, and 7 bases lay outside the gene matches. The CDR3 extends over 15 amino acids. Germline lookup yields CDR1 SGHTA and CDR2 FQGNSA. The chain's CDR3 is CASSLDSGRSREQYF. CDR3 bases: TGTGCCAGCAGCTTAGATAGCGGGAGGTCTCGTGAGCAGTACTTC.

A remark on this clone: Other nucleotide sequences from this sample produce the same CDR3. The CDR3, as DNA: TGTGCCAGCAGTTTAAGGGAGGGGGGGTACAATGAGCAGTTCTTC. This translates into CASSLREGGYNEQFF. The chain employs TRBV28 and TRBJ2-1, with D possibly TRBD2 on 7 matching bases. This CDR3 has 15 amino acids. With 2 bases removed from V and 4 bases from J, the gap between germline ends came to 12 bases. Germline CDR1 MDHEN, CDR2 SYDVKM.

The chain combines TRBV28 with TRBJ1-5, with D possibly matching TRBD1 (5 bases). V was pared by 2 bases and J by 7 bases, with 12 bases between. The CDR3 sequence is 14 residues long. Germline lookup yields CDR1 MDHEN and CDR2 SYDVKM. The CDR3 region is CASSLPGPPQPQHF. As DNA, the CDR3 is TGTGCCAGCAGTTTACCGGGACCCCCCCAGCCCCAGCATTTT.

This clone is a singleton in its sample. The chain recombines TRBV5-8 with TRBJ2-7; D remains unclear. Trimming left V 3 bases short and J 3 bases short, with 19 bases between. The CDR3 is 16 residues long. The V gene's germline CDR1 is SGHTS and CDR2 YDEGEE. DNA of the CDR3: TGTGCCAGCAGCTCCGGGCCCAAAGTCCCTGGCTACGAGCAGTACTTC. Encoded protein: CASSSGPKVPGYEQYF.

The V gene is TRBV5-4, the J gene TRBJ1-3, with D unclear. V gave up 5 bases and J gave up 4 bases, with 10 bases separating them. Germline V lookup: CDR1 SGHNT, CDR2 YYREEE (reference sequence). The CDR3 is made up of 13 amino acids. The CDR3 region is CASRSQGGNTIYF. CDR3 coding DNA: TGTGCCAGCAGATCTCAAGGAGGAAACACCATATATTTT.

The rearrangement joins TRBV5-1 to TRBJ2-7, with 8 bases identical to TRBD2. Germline CDR1 SGHRS, CDR2 YFSETQ. The V and J ends lost 0 bases and 0 bases, in that order; junction bases with no gene match: 11. The CDR3 is 18 residues long. CDR3 bases: TGCGCCAGCAGCTTGGAGGGCGGGGGGCTATCCAACTCCTACGAGCAGTACTTC. Translation gives CASSLEGGGLSNSYEQYF.

The chain recombines TRBV4-3 with TRBJ1-2; D may be TRBD1 (5 bases). The V and J ends lost 1 base and 5 bases respectively, with 14 bases between them. The length of the CDR3 is 15 residues. Germline CDR1 reads LGHNA; CDR2 reads YSLEER. In nucleotides, the CDR3 is TGCGCCAGCAGCCAAGCACGCGGGGCAGTTTATGGCTACACCTTC. This sequence encodes CASSQARGAVYGYTF.

V is TRBV2 and J is TRBJ1-4, with D unclear. CDR1 is SNHLY and CDR2 is FYNNEI in the germline V gene. Trimming took off 5 bases at V and 8 bases at J, with 15 bases between the two ends. The CDR3 length is 14 residues. This chain's CDR3 is CASSSSPPGEKLFF. The CDR3 DNA is TGTGCCAGCAGTTCTAGCCCACCGGGGGAAAAACTGTTTTTT. Full variable domain (outside the CDR3, taken from reference TRBV2 and TRBJ1-4): EPEVTQTPSHQVTQMGQEVILRCVPISNHLYFYWYRQILGQKVEFLVSFYNNEISEKSEIFDDQFSVERPDGSNFTLKIRSTKLEDSAMYFCASSSSPPGEKLFFGSGTQLSVL.

The chain has TRBV9 and TRBJ2-2; TRBD1 aligns across 9 bases. Germline assignment: CDR1 SGDLS and CDR2 YYNGEE. This CDR3 comprises 18 residues. V lost 4 bases and J lost 5; bases outside the gene matches: 15. This CDR3 reads CASSLTGQGAVGTGELFF. The CDR3, as DNA: TGTGCCAGCAGCTTGACGGGACAGGGTGCAGTTGGAACCGGGGAGCTGTTTTTT.

A few counts support this clone. This sequence joins TRBV7-2 and TRBJ2-7, with 8 bases identical to TRBD2. V lost 0 bases and J lost 1; bases outside the gene matches: 11. Looked up from germline, CDR1 is SGHTA and CDR2 is FQGNSA. The length of the CDR3 is 18 residues. The CDR3 bases are TGTGCCAGCAGCTTAGCCGGGGGGGAGGTGGTGGTGTCCTACGAGCAGTACTTC. Translating it yields CASSLAGGEVVVSYEQYF.